This TCR beta chain was retrieved from a study of shared T cell receptors in the human thymus. Produced via immunoSEQ multiplex PCR; TCRdb's table is partial and in-frame only. This sample has 500,000 to 750,000 clones, with 88% found just once. This CDR3 region has 14 residues. Per the germline V gene, CDR1 is SQVTM and CDR2 is ANQGSEA. V lost 4 bases and J 5 bases, leaving 15 bases between the germline ends. This sample also appeared in a second study, on human thymus T cells. As that report states: Each of the donors was a healthy Finnish infant who was undergoing open corrective cardiac surgery for congenital heart defects. Thymic samples were excised during corrective heart operations. What appeared biased in thymic and blood repertoires was the usage of V and J genes. Highly overlapping thymic repertoires among unrelated individuals were reported in related research.

The clonotype comes from a boy younger than two with a congenital heart defect. Sequenced: thymocytes. The rearrangement joins TRBV29-1 to TRBJ2-1, with D maybe TRBD1 (6 bases). Here the CDR3 reads CSVVGGVSDNEQFF. CDR3 bases: TGCAGCGTTGTAGGGGGAGTATCGGACAATGAGCAGTTCTTC.